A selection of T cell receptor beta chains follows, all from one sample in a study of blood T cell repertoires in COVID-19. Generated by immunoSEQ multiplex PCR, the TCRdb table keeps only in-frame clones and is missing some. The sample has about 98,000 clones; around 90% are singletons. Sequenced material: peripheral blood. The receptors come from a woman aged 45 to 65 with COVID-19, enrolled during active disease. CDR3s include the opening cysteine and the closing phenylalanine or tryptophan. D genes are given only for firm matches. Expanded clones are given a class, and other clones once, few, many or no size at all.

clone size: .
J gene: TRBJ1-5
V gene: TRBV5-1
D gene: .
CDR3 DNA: TGCGCCAGCAGCCCAAATCCCGGGTCCCACAATCAGCCCCAGCATTTT
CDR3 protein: CASSPNPGSHNQPQHF

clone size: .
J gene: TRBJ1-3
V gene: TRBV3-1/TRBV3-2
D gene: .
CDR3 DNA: TGTGCCAGCAGCCAAGTACAGGGCTTGTCTGGAAACACCATATATTTT
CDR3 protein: CASSQVQGLSGNTIYF

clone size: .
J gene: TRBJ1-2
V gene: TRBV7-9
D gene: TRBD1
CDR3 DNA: TGTGCCAGCAGCTTCGCCACCGGGACAGGGGCGAACTATGGCTACACCTTC
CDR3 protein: CASSFATGTGANYGYTF

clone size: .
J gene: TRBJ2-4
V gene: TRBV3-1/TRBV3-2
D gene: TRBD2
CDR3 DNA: TGTGCCAGCAGCGCCCGGACTAGCGGGGATCTAGCCAAAAACATTCAGTACTTC
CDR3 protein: CASSARTSGDLAKNIQYF

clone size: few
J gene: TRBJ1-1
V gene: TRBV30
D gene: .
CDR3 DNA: TGTGCCTGGAGTGTTGGCAGGGGAATCACTGAAGCTTTCTTT
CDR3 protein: CAWSVGRGITEAFF

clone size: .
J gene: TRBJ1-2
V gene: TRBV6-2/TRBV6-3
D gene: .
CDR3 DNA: TGTGCCAGCAGTTACACGGGACACAACTATGGCTACACCTTC
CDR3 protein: CASSYTGHNYGYTF

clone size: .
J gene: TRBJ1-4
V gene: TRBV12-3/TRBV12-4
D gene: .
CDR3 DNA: TGTGCCAGCAGGGACCCTTGGAGGGAAAAACTGTTTTTT
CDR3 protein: CASRDPWREKLFF

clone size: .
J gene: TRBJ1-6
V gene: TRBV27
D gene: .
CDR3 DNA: TGTGCCAGCAGTTTAAAAGGGAGTAGTTCGATTGGGAATTCACCCCTCCACTTT
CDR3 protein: CASSLKGSSSIGNSPLHF

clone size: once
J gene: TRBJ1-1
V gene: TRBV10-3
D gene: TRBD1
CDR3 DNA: TGTGCCATCAGTTCCACCGGACAGGGAGAAGCTTTCTTT
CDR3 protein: CAISSTGQGEAFF

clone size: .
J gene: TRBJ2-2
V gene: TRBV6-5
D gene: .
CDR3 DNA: TGTGCCAGCAGTCCCTCCCGGGGCGGGGAGCTGTTTTTT
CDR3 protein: CASSPSRGGELFF

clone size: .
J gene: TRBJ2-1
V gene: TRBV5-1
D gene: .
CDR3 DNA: TGCGCCAGCAGCTACAGACAGTACCCATCCTTAGGTAGCAATGAGCAGTTCTTC
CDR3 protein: CASSYRQYPSLGSNEQFF

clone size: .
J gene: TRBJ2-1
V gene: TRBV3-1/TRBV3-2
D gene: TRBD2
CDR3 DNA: TGTGCCAGCAGTCCCGGGACTAACCCAAATGAGCAGTTCTTC
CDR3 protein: CASSPGTNPNEQFF

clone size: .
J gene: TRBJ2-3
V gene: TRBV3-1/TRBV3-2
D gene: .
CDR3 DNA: TGTGCCAGCAGCCGGCAGGGGCGGGTTACAGATACGCAGTATTTT
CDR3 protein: CASSRQGRVTDTQYF

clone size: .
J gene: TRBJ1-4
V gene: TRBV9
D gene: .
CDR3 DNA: TGTGCCAGCAGCGTTTCCGGGACACTTAATGAAAAACTGTTTTTT
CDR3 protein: CASSVSGTLNEKLFF

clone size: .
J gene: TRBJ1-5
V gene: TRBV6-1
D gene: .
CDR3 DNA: TGTGCCAGCAGTGAAGGGGCAGGGCATCAGCCCCAGCATTTT
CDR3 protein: CASSEGAGHQPQHF

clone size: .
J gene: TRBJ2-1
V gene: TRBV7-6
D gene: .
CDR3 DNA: TGTGCCAGCAGCTTAGCATTCCAGGGGAGAGGTGGTGAGCAGTTCTTC
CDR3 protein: CASSLAFQGRGGEQFF

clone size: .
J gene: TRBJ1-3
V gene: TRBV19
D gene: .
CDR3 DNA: TGTGCCAGTAACTCGGCAGGGGCTAGAAACACCATATATTTT
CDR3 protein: CASNSAGARNTIYF

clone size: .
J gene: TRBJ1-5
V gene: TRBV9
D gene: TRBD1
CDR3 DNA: TGTGCCAGCAGCGTTACAGGGGGCAATCAGCCCCAGCATTTT
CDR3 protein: CASSVTGGNQPQHF

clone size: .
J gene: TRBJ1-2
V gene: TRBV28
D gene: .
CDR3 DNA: TGTGCCAGCAGTATCACAGGGAGCTATGGCTACACCTTC
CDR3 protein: CASSITGSYGYTF

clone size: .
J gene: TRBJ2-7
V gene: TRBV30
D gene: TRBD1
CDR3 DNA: TGTGCCTTCAAACCGGGACAGGGGACCTACGAGCAGTACTTC
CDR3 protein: CAFKPGQGTYEQYF

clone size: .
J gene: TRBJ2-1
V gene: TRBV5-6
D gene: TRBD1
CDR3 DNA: TGTGCCAGCAGCTTGCGGCAGGGGGTGGGTAATGAGCAGTTCTTC
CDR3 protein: CASSLRQGVGNEQFF

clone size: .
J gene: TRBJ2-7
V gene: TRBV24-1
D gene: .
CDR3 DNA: TGTGCCACCAGTGATTCCCTGGACTTGACACGTCCACGGGAGCAGTACTTC
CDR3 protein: CATSDSLDLTRPREQYF

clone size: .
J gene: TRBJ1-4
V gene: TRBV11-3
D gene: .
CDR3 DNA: TGTGCCAGCAGCTCAGGGATGGGGACTAATGAAAAACTGTTTTTT
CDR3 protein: CASSSGMGTNEKLFF

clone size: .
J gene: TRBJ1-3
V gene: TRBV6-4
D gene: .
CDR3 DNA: TGTGCCAGCAGTGTATTCAGGGTTTCTGGAAACACCATATATTTT
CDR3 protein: CASSVFRVSGNTIYF

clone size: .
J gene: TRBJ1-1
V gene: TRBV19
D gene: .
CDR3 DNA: TGTGCCAGTAGCGAACCTACCGGCCCGACGGGCACTGAAGCTTTCTTT
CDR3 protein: CASSEPTGPTGTEAFF

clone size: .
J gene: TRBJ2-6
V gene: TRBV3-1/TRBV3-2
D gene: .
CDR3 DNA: TGTGCCAGCAGCCAACGCCGTTTCTTCGCGGGGTTCGGGGCCAACGTCCTGACTTTC
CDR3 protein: CASSQRRFFAGFGANVLTF

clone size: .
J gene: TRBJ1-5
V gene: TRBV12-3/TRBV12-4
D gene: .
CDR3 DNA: TGTGCCAGCAGTTCGGGGACTGGCCAGCCCCAGCATTTT
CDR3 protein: CASSSGTGQPQHF

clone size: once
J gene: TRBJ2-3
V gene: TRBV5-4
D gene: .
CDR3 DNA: TGTGCCAGCAGCCCCCCGGGGAGGGATACGCAGTATTTT
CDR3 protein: CASSPPGRDTQYF

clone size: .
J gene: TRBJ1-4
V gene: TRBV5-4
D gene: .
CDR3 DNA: TGTGCCAGCAGCTTGGACGGGGAAAAACTGTTTTTT
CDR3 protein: CASSLDGEKLFF

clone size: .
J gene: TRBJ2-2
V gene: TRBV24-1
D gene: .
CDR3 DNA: TGTGCCACCACCCCCACTACGAACACCGGGGAGCTGTTTTTT
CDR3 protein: CATTPTTNTGELFF

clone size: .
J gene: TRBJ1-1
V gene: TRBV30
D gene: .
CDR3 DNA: TGTGCCTGGAAACAGGGAACTGAAGCTTTCTTT
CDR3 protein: CAWKQGTEAFF

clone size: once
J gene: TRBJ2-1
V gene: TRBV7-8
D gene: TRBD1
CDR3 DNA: TGTGCCAGCAGCTTAATAGCGACAGGGGGTTACAATGAGCAGTTCTTC
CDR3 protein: CASSLIATGGYNEQFF

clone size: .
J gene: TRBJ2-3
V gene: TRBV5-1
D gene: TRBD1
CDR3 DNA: TGCGCCAGCAGCTTGGATGGCGGACAGGCCCCAGATACGCAGTATTTT
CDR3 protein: CASSLDGGQAPDTQYF

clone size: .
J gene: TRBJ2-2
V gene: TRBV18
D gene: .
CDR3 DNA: TGTGCCAGCTCACCGGACAGGAACACCGGGGAGCTGTTTTTT
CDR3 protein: CASSPDRNTGELFF

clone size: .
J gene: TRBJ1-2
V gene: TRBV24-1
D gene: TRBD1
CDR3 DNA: TGTGCCACCAGTGACTCCAACGACAGGGGGCTTGGCTACACCTTC
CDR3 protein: CATSDSNDRGLGYTF

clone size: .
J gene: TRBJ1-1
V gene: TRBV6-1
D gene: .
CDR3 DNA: TGTGCCAGCAGTGAGGGAAGGACAGTTACCACTGAAGCTTTCTTT
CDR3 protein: CASSEGRTVTTEAFF

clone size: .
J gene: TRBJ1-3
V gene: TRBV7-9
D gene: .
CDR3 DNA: TGTGCCAGCAGCTTACCCCGGGGGAGGTTGGCTGGAAACACCATATATTTT
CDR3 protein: CASSLPRGRLAGNTIYF

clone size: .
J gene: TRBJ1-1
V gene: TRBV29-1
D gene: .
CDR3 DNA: TGCAGCGTTGAAGAGGTACGGGCTGAAGCTTTCTTT
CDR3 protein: CSVEEVRAEAFF

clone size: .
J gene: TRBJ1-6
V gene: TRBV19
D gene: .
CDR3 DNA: TGTGCCAGTAGTAACAGTAATTCACCCCTCCACTTT
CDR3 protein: CASSNSNSPLHF

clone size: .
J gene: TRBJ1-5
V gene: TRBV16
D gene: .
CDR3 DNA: TGTGCCAGCAGCCCACAGGGACCTAGCAATCAGCCCCAGCATTTT
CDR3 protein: CASSPQGPSNQPQHF

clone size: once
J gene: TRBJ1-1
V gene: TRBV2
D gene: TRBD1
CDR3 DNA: TGTGCCAGCAGGGGACAGGGAGAAGCTGAAGCTTTCTTT
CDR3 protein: CASRGQGEAEAFF

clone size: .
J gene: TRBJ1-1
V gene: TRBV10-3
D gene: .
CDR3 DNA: TGTGCCATCAGTGAGTTGGGGGCGCCTGAAGCTTTCTTT
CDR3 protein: CAISELGAPEAFF

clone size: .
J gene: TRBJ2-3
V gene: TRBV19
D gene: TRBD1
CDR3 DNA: TGTGCCAGTAGTATTAGACAGGGGACAGATACGCAGTATTTT
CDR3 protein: CASSIRQGTDTQYF

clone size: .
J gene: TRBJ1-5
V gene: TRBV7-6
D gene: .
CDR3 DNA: TGTGCCAGCAGCCCGGCAGGGGCAGGCGATCAGCCCCAGCATTTT
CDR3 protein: CASSPAGAGDQPQHF

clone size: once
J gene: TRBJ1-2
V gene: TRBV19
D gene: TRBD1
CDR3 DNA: TGTGCCAGTAGTATCGGTACAGGGGAGGGCTACACCTTC
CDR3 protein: CASSIGTGEGYTF